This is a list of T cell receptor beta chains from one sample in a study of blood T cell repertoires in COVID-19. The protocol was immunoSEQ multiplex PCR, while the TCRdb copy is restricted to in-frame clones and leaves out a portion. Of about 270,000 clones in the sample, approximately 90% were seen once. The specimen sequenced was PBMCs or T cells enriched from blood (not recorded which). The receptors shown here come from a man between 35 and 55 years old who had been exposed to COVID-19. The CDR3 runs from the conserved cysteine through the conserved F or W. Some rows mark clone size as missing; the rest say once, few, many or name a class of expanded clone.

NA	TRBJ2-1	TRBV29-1	CSALTSGNYLSYNEQFF
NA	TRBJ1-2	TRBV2	CASSRDRGQNGYTF
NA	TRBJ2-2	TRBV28	CASRSGNGELFF
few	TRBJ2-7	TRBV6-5	CASSYSIKPQGSEQYF
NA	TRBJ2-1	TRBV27	CASSGVQPSGIKSDSYNEQFF
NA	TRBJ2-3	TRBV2	CARLMQGALTDTQYF
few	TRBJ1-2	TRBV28	CASSLDQGYGYTF
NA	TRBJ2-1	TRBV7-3	CASSLTPGTTEQFF
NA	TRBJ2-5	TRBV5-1	CASSRTSGRFTQETQYF
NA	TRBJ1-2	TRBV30	CAWSGSVNYGYTF
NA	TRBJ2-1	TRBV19	CASSIVGGADYNEQFF
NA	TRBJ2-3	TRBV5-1	CASSPGQPTDTQYF
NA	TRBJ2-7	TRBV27	CASSLVAGASSYEQYF
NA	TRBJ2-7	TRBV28	CASRLSGDEQYF
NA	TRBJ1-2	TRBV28	CASSLSSPGGPPWDYTF